The text below deals with one TCR beta chain. Sequence at one end of the junction differs from germline and may be a read error. Profiled with immunoSEQ multiplex PCR; TCRdb holds only in-frame clones, not every one. Among approximately 50,000 clones, 92% were seen once, and the ten largest hold roughly 0.4%. The data were obtained in a study of T cell changes during pregnancy in multiple sclerosis. CDR1 MNHEY and CDR2 SVGAGI come from the germline V gene. CDR3 length: 12 residues. The sequencing here drew on CD4+ T cells from peripheral blood mononuclear cells, taken after pregnancy. The chain recombines TRBV6-5 with TRBJ2-6; D is perhaps TRBD1 (6 bases). The receptor's source is a female donor with multiple sclerosis, enrolled in a pregnancy study. In DNA, the CDR3 is TGTGCCAGCAGCCACAGGGCTAACGTCCTGACTTTC. Translated: CASSHRANVLTF.